The 21 T cell receptor beta chains below all came from one sample that was sequenced in a study of beta chain features in type 1 diabetes. Expressed TCRB transcripts were sequenced because the isolated RNA had all been reverse transcribed beforehand. The data were produced by immunoSEQ multiplex PCR, yet TCRdb's version contains in-frame clones alone and is incomplete. The sample yields some 150,000 clones, more than 9% seen once. Sequencing was done on a sample of naive CD4+ T cells from blood. The origin of the receptors is a young man in good health.

The chain is built from TRBV19 and TRBJ2-5; the match to TRBD1 covers 8 bases. Germline trimming cut 3 bases from V and 4 bases from J; bases unmatched to any gene: 4. The CDR3 extends over 14 amino acids. Looked up from germline, CDR1 is LNHDA and CDR2 is SQIVND (reference sequence). This CDR3 is CASSMTGVGETQYF. The CDR3 DNA is TGTGCCAGTAGTATGACAGGGGTGGGAGAGACCCAGTACTTC.

The rearrangement uses TRBV6-5 and TRBJ1-4; a possible D gene is TRBD1 (5 bases). The germline gives CDR1 MNHEY, CDR2 SVGAGI. CDR3 length: 14 residues. Trimming stripped 2 bases from V and 3 bases from J, with 7 bases between. For the CDR3, the DNA is TGTGCCAGCAGTTACCGGGACTCTAATGAAAAACTGTTTTTT. Protein: CASSYRDSNEKLFF.

This clone has only a few counts. The CDR3 DNA reads as TGTGCCAGCAGCTTCGAGGGGGGGCCTGGTGAGCAGTTCTTC. This translates into CASSFEGGPGEQFF. The chain employs TRBV7-3 and TRBJ2-1; D may be TRBD2 (7 bases). Trimming removed 3 bases at V and 9 bases at J, with 15 bases between. CDR3 size: 14 residues. Per germline, CDR1 SGHTA and CDR2 FQGTGA.

The chain recombines TRBV28 with TRBJ2-2; 9 bases line up with TRBD1. V was clipped by 9 bases and J by 4 bases; unmatched bases: 6. This CDR3 comprises 14 residues. CDR1 and CDR2 (germline): MDHEN, SYDVKM. This CDR3 is CASRGQGTTGELFF. CDR3 DNA sequence: TGTGCCAGTAGGGGACAGGGAACCACCGGGGAGCTGTTTTTT.

V usage is TRBV11-3 and J usage is TRBJ2-1; D remains ambiguous. V lost 3 bases, J lost 7 bases, and 7 bases lay in between. Per the germline V gene, CDR1 is SGHNT and CDR2 is YENEEA. The CDR3 sequence is 12 residues long. This chain's CDR3 is CASSFEENEQFF. The DNA of the CDR3 is TGTGCCAGCAGCTTTGAGGAGAATGAGCAGTTCTTC.

This clone has a handful of counts. This sequence joins TRBV7-6 and TRBJ1-6; 7 bases are a match to TRBD1. CDR1 is SGHVS and CDR2 is FNYEAQ in the germline V gene. The CDR3 sequence is 14 residues long. V was pared by 5 bases and J by 9 bases, with 7 bases of the junction left unmatched. The CDR3 DNA follows: TGTGCCAGCAGCATCGAGGGGGCCCGTTCACCCCTCCACTTT. This encodes CASSIEGARSPLHF.

V usage is TRBV19 and J usage is TRBJ2-7; a possible D gene is TRBD1 (6 bases). Trimming cost V 4 bases and J 2 bases, with 15 bases left between them. The CDR3 loop spans 15 amino acids. Looked up from germline, CDR1 is LNHDA and CDR2 is SQIVND (reference sequence). The CDR3 nucleotides are TGTGCCAGTAGTAATGATGATAGGGGGACCTACGAGCAGTACTTC. Protein product: CASSNDDRGTYEQYF.

The chain combines TRBV27 with TRBJ1-1; 8 nucleotides match TRBD1. The ends lost 3 bases at V and 0 bases at J; junction bases unmatched: 6. The CDR3 runs 16 residues. Germline-derived CDR1 and CDR2 are MNHEY and SMNVEV (reference sequence). CDR3 nucleotides: TGTGCCAGCAGTTTTTGGCAGGGGGCCCTGAACACTGAAGCTTTCTTT. Its translation is CASSFWQGALNTEAFF.

The sample holds a few counts of this clone. This sequence joins TRBV5-4 and TRBJ2-5, with 8 bases fitting TRBD1. V was pared by 5 bases and J by 3 bases, with 6 bases of the junction left unmatched. The germline V gene encodes CDR1 SGHNT and CDR2 YYREEE (reference sequence). The CDR3 loop spans 14 amino acids. The CDR3 here is CASRAQGAKETQYF. Written as DNA, the CDR3 is TGTGCCAGCAGGGCTCAGGGGGCGAAAGAGACCCAGTACTTC.

This clone has a handful of counts. The rearrangement uses TRBV7-2 and TRBJ2-5; D gene ambiguous. This CDR3 has 13 amino acids. Deletions cut 5 bases from V and 0 bases from J, with 7 bases between. Looked up from germline, CDR1 is SGHTA and CDR2 is FQGNSA. CDR3: CASSRTDQETQYF. As DNA, the CDR3 is TGTGCCAGCAGCCGAACAGACCAAGAGACCCAGTACTTC.

The rearrangement uses TRBV9 and TRBJ1-2, with TRBD1 matching 8 bases. The CDR3 consists of 15 residues. J gave up 4 bases and V 1 base, and 6 bases lay outside the gene matches. Looked up from germline, CDR1 is SGDLS and CDR2 is YYNGEE. The CDR3 DNA sequence: TGTGCCAGCAGCGTACAGGGGGCGAATATCTATGGCTACACCTTC. It translates to CASSVQGANIYGYTF.

V usage is TRBV11-2 and J usage is TRBJ2-3, with 8 bases matching TRBD1. The CDR3 totals 15 residues. J was trimmed by 0 bases and V by 3 bases; bases with no gene match: 2. CDR1 and CDR2 from the germline V gene are SGHAT and FQNNGV. CDR3 DNA sequence: TGTGCCAGCAGCTTGACAGGGGCGAGCACAGATACGCAGTATTTT. Translated: CASSLTGASTDTQYF.

This clone showed up many times. V usage is TRBV19 and J usage is TRBJ1-2, with D possibly TRBD1 on 6 matching bases. This CDR3 spans 14 amino acids. Germline CDR1 reads LNHDA; CDR2 reads SQIVND (reference sequence). Trimming shortened V by 9 bases and J by 2 bases, and 16 bases separated the two germline ends. The CDR3 is CASDGNRANYGYTF. The CDR3 DNA follows: TGTGCCAGCGACGGAAACAGGGCCAACTATGGCTACACCTTC.

This clone was counted a few times. The J gene is TRBJ2-5, the V gene TRBV11-2, with D uncertain. Between the trimmed V and J ends, which lost 5 bases and 2 bases, there was a span of 12 bases. The CDR3 is 14 residues long. CDR1 SGHAT and CDR2 FQNNGV come from the germline V gene. The CDR3 loop is CASSTRHRQETQYF. The CDR3 region has the DNA TGTGCCAGCAGCACGAGACACCGTCAAGAGACCCAGTACTTC.

This clone was seen only a few times. This chain uses TRBV28 with TRBJ1-4; TRBD1 matches 9 bases. CDR3 length: 13 residues. V lost 10 bases, J lost 6 bases, and 6 bases stayed unmatched. The germline gives CDR1 MDHEN, CDR2 SYDVKM. CDR3 residues: CAITGGADEKLFF. The CDR3 DNA follows: TGTGCCATAACAGGGGGCGCGGATGAAAAACTGTTTTTT.

This sequence joins TRBV9 and TRBJ2-7; TRBD2 matches 10 bases. V was pared by 4 bases and J by 4 bases, with 17 bases of the junction left unmatched. The germline CDR1 and CDR2 sequences are SGDLS and YYNGEE. CDR3 length equals 18 residues. The CDR3 bases are TGTGCCAGCAGCCCCCGGAACGCACGAGCTAGCGGGGGATACGAGCAGTACTTC. Translation gives CASSPRNARASGGYEQYF.

The CDR3 nucleotides are TGCGCCAGCAGCCCCGGGACAGGGGAGTACGAGCAGTACTTC. Amino acid sequence: CASSPGTGEYEQYF. This chain links TRBV5-1 with TRBJ2-7, with TRBD1 matching 10 bases. Germline CDR1 reads SGHRS; CDR2 reads YFSETQ. The J segment lost 4 bases and the V segment lost 4 bases, leaving 5 bases of the junction unmatched. This CDR3 spans 14 amino acids.

This sequence joins TRBV5-4 and TRBJ2-5; weak D call: TRBD1 (6 bases). V was clipped by 5 bases and J by 4 bases, with 15 bases between them. The germline V gene has CDR1 SGHNT and CDR2 YYREEE (reference sequence). The CDR3 loop spans 14 amino acids. In nucleotides, the CDR3 is TGTGCCAGCAGTATTGCACAGGGTACAGAGACCCAGTACTTC. Its protein is CASSIAQGTETQYF.

The chain recombines TRBV6-1 with TRBJ1-5; 9 positions agree with TRBD1. Looked up from germline, CDR1 is MNHNS and CDR2 is SASEGT. V was clipped by 7 bases and J by 4 bases; unmatched bases: 5. The CDR3 sequence is 14 residues long. The CDR3 DNA follows: TGTGCCAGCATCATCGGGACAGGGAATCAGCCCCAGCATTTT. This sequence encodes CASIIGTGNQPQHF.

The V and J genes are TRBV11-2 and TRBJ1-2; D may be TRBD1 (6 bases). Trimming took 5 bases from V and 2 from J, leaving 18 bases between them. This CDR3 comprises 16 residues. Germline V gene lookup returns CDR1 SGHAT and CDR2 FQNNGV. The CDR3 coding sequence is TGTGCCAGCAGCCCTACATTAGACAGGTTCAACTATGGCTACACCTTC. This sequence encodes CASSPTLDRFNYGYTF.

This clone was recorded many times. The V gene is TRBV14, the J gene TRBJ2-1; the match to TRBD1 covers 7 bases. J was trimmed by 10 bases and V by 1 base; bases with no gene match: 4. The CDR3 runs 13 residues. In germline, CDR1 is SGHDN, CDR2 FVKESK. The CDR3 nucleotides read TGTGCCAGCAGCCAAGGAGGGGGCGGAGAGCAGTTCTTC. Protein product: CASSQGGGGEQFF.